Each of the 30 T cell receptor beta chains below was sequenced from the same sample in a study of T cells in Graves' hyperthyroidism and ophthalmopathy. The investigators amplified TCR beta CDR3 regions from RNA transcripts. TCR CDR3 underwent first-round RT-PCR with the HTBI primer set. TCRdb used MiXCR to reprocess the multiplex PCR reads, holding one entry per CDR3 protein. The data show hundreds of thousands of distinct CDR3 sequences, with approximately 15% seen just once and 4.5% to 6% held by the top ten. The sequencing input was blood. These receptors all stem from a woman aged 25 to 39 with Graves' hyperthyroidism that later progressed to Graves' ophthalmopathy.

The chain couples TRBV19 to TRBJ2-2; 14 nucleotides line up with TRBD2. Per germline, CDR1 LNHDA and CDR2 SQIVND (reference sequence). The CDR3 has 17 amino acids. J was trimmed by 5 bases and V by 6 bases; bases with no gene match: 8. CDR3 coding DNA: TGTGCCAGTAGCTCGGGACTAGCGGGAGTTGGTACCGGGGAGCTGTTTTTT. Protein product: CASSSGLAGVGTGELFF.

This clonotype was seen at least ten times. The chain couples TRBV7-2 to TRBJ2-5; D gene unclear. The V gene's germline CDR1 is SGHTA and CDR2 FQGNSA. V was clipped by 4 bases and J by 5 bases, with 8 bases between them. The CDR3 consists of 12 residues. The CDR3 DNA follows: TGTGCCAGCAGCTACGCCCCCGAGACCCAGTACTTC. Translated: CASSYAPETQYF. The full variable domain, rest sourced from reference TRBV7-2 and TRBJ2-5, is GAGVSQSPSNKVTEKGKDVELRCDPISGHTALYWYRQSLGQGLEFLIYFQGNSAPDKSGLPSDRFSAERTGGSVSTLTIQRTQQEDSAVYLCASSYAPETQYFGPGTRLLVL.

In this sample, this clonotype turned up a few times. The CDR3 DNA sequence: TGCGCCAGCAGCCAACAGGGAGGGGCCGGGGAGCTGTTTTTT. Protein product: CASSQQGGAGELFF. The V call is TRBV4-1, the J call TRBJ2-2; 7 bases are a match to TRBD2. The germline gives CDR1 MGHRA, CDR2 YSYEKL. After removal of 2 bases from V and 6 bases from J, the junction contained 3 bases not matched to a gene. The CDR3 has 14 amino acids.

As concerns this clonotype: At one end, the junction sequence differs from germline, possibly due to a read error. This rearrangement joins TRBV9 to TRBJ2-1; D might be TRBD2 (7 bases). The CDR3 runs to 14 residues. Germline V gives CDR1 SGDLS, CDR2 YYNGEE. This chain's CDR3 is CASSAGGGFGEQLF. The CDR3 nucleotides read TGTGCCAGCAGCGCGGGGGGCGGTTTTGGTGAGCAGCTCTTC.

This clonotype was seen at least ten times. The chain joins TRBV5-1 to TRBJ1-5; D call uncertain. The length of the CDR3 is 16 residues. The V and J ends lost 4 bases and 3 bases respectively, with 17 bases between them. Germline V lookup: CDR1 SGHRS, CDR2 YFSETQ. CDR3 sequence (DNA): TGCGCCAGCAGCCCCGCCGGAGGAGGAGACAATCAGCCCCAGCATTTT. It is translated as CASSPAGGGDNQPQHF.

Many counts were recorded for this clonotype. The genes are TRBV27 and TRBJ2-3; unclear D gene. From germline, CDR1 is MNHEY and CDR2 SMNVEV (reference sequence). The CDR3 is 12 amino acids. Deletions cut 3 bases from V and 4 bases from J, with 5 bases between. The CDR3 protein is CASSFAADTQYF. CDR3 DNA sequence: TGTGCCAGCAGTTTTGCCGCAGATACGCAGTATTTT.

This clonotype was seen at least ten times. This chain connects TRBV2 to TRBJ2-7, with D maybe TRBD1 (5 bases). CDR3 length: 12 residues. From germline, CDR1 is SNHLY and CDR2 FYNNEI. Trimming stripped 5 bases from V and 3 bases from J, with 8 bases between. The CDR3 here is CASSPDNYEQYF. DNA for the CDR3: TGTGCCAGCAGTCCGGACAACTACGAGCAGTACTTC.

There are many counts of this clonotype. V usage is TRBV2 and J usage is TRBJ1-2; D unclear. Germline V lookup: CDR1 SNHLY, CDR2 FYNNEI. The V end lost 2 bases, the J end lost 8 bases, and 6 bases lay between the germline ends. The CDR3 is 11 amino acids. CDR3 bases: TGTGCCAGCAGTGAAAGGAGAGGCTACACCTTC. Amino acids: CASSERRGYTF.

This chain uses TRBV6-2 or TRBV6-3 with TRBJ2-3, with D unclear. The CDR3 runs 14 residues. The germline CDR1 and CDR2 sequences are MNHEY and SVGEGT. With 6 bases removed from V and 2 bases from J, the gap between germline ends came to 12 bases. The CDR3, as DNA: TGTGCCAGCAGGTTCGGCTTCGTCACAGATACGCAGTATTTT. Translating gives CASRFGFVTDTQYF.

As concerns this clonotype: This may be a read error, as it is one base from a much larger clone. V is TRBV28 and J is TRBJ2-3; 10 bases are a match to TRBD2. CDR1 MDHEN and CDR2 SYDVKM come from the germline V gene. J lost 5 bases, V lost 7 bases, and 9 bases had no gene match. The CDR3 runs 15 residues. CDR3 sequence (DNA): TGTGCCAGCAATTCGGAGCCTAGCGGGAGAGATACGCAGTATTTT. Encoded protein: CASNSEPSGRDTQYF. The full variable domain, completed using reference TRBV28 and TRBJ2-3, is DVKVTQSSRYLVKRTGEKVFLECVQDMDHENMFWYRQDPGLGLRLIYFSYDVKMKEKGDIPEGYSVSREKKERFSLILESASTNQTSMYLCASNSEPSGRDTQYFGPGTRLTVL.

Many counts were recorded for this clonotype. The rearrangement uses TRBV3-1 and TRBJ2-1, with 7 bases aligning to TRBD2. Germline V gene lookup returns CDR1 LGHDT and CDR2 YNNKEL (reference sequence). CDR3 length: 16 residues. V dropped 3 bases and J dropped 1; count of bases not matched to a gene: 6. This chain's CDR3 is CASSHDGGRSYNEQFF. The DNA of the CDR3 is TGTGCCAGCAGCCACGACGGGGGGAGGTCCTACAATGAGCAGTTCTTC.

This rearrangement joins TRBV6-5 to TRBJ1-5, with unresolved D. Germline CDR1 MNHEY, CDR2 SVGAGI. This CDR3 contains 18 residues. Trimming removed 2 bases at V and 1 base at J, with 18 bases between. The CDR3 region has the DNA TGTGCCAGCAGTTACCGGGCAGGTGGGGTGGTGAGCAATCAGCCCCAGCATTTT. Residues: CASSYRAGGVVSNQPQHF.

This clonotype was recorded at least ten times. The J gene is TRBJ2-1, the V gene TRBV9, with a possible D match to TRBD2 (5 bases). The CDR3 contains 14 residues. Looked up from germline, CDR1 is SGDLS and CDR2 is YYNGEE. Trimming took 3 bases from V and 0 from J, leaving 7 bases between them. In DNA, the CDR3 is TGTGCCAGCAGCGGAGACTACTCCTACAATGAGCAGTTCTTC. Translation: CASSGDYSYNEQFF.

The V call is TRBV20-1, the J call TRBJ1-5; TRBD1 aligns across 7 bases. The CDR3 has 15 residues. CDR1 is DFQATT and CDR2 is SNEGSKA in the germline V gene (reference sequence). Unmatched junction bases numbered 7, after V lost 5 bases and J lost 0 bases. CDR3 residues: CSAGGTEDSNQPQHF. Here the CDR3 DNA reads TGCAGTGCTGGAGGGACAGAGGATAGCAATCAGCCCCAGCATTTT.

This clonotype was seen only a few times. The rearrangement links TRBV20-1 to TRBJ1-2; D may be TRBD1 (6 bases). The CDR3 loop spans 13 amino acids. The germline V gene encodes CDR1 DFQATT and CDR2 SNEGSKA (reference sequence). Trimming shortened V by 5 bases and J by 2 bases, and 12 bases separated the two germline ends. This chain's CDR3 is CSAPSTGNYGYTF. The CDR3 region has the DNA TGCAGTGCTCCGAGCACAGGGAACTATGGCTACACCTTC.

Concerning this clonotype: This clone may be a read error of a much larger clone one base away. The chain has TRBV3-1 and TRBJ1-2, with a weak D call TRBD1 (6 bases). Germline loops: CDR1 LGHDT, CDR2 YNNKEL (reference sequence). The CDR3 covers 13 residues. The CDR3 DNA follows: TGTGCCCGCAGCCAAGCGTTCAGGGGCGGCTACACCTTC. As protein: CARSQAFRGGYTF.

This clonotype has more than one count but fewer than ten. The rearrangement joins TRBV30 to TRBJ2-3; 8 nucleotides match TRBD2. The V gene's germline CDR1 is GTSNPN and CDR2 SVGIG (reference sequence). J was trimmed by 0 bases and V by 5 bases; bases with no gene match: 10. The length of the CDR3 is 16 residues. The CDR3 loop is CAWEDRSGRSTDTQYF. The CDR3 nucleotides read TGTGCCTGGGAAGACAGAAGCGGGAGAAGCACAGATACGCAGTATTTT.

The chain couples TRBV11-2 to TRBJ2-3; TRBD1 agrees at 12 bases. With V trimmed by 1 base and J by 6 bases, 5 bases remained unmatched. In germline, CDR1 is SGHAT, CDR2 FQNNGV. This CDR3 is built from 16 residues. The CDR3 DNA follows: TGTGCCAGCAGCTTAGCCGGGACAGGGGGCGGCGATACGCAGTATTTT. This codes for CASSLAGTGGGDTQYF.

Many counts were recorded for this clonotype. The V call is TRBV7-2, the J call TRBJ1-4; D is undetermined. The length of the CDR3 is 14 residues. V shed 5 bases and J shed 6 bases, with 13 bases lying between them. The germline V gene encodes CDR1 SGHTA and CDR2 FQGNSA. CDR3 region: CASSPRAADEKLFF. The CDR3 DNA sequence: TGTGCCAGCAGCCCCCGGGCTGCGGATGAAAAACTGTTTTTT. The full variable domain, its missing parts supplied by reference TRBV7-2 and TRBJ1-4, is GAGVSQSPSNKVTEKGKDVELRCDPISGHTALYWYRQSLGQGLEFLIYFQGNSAPDKSGLPSDRFSAERTGGSVSTLTIQRTQQEDSAVYLCASSPRAADEKLFFGSGTQLSVL.

The table lists this clonotype with many counts. The chain links TRBV6-1 to TRBJ2-7, with D perhaps TRBD1 (6 bases). Germline V gene data show CDR1 as MNHNS and CDR2 as SASEGT. The V and J ends lost 5 bases and 2 bases respectively, with 19 bases between them. This CDR3 spans 16 amino acids. The CDR3 loop is CASSSDRSGLPYEQYF. The CDR3 coding sequence is TGTGCCAGCAGTTCCGACAGGTCCGGCCTACCCTACGAGCAGTACTTC.

The chain is built from TRBV5-1 and TRBJ1-2; D might be TRBD1 (6 bases). Looked up from germline, CDR1 is SGHRS and CDR2 is YFSETQ. This CDR3 is 13 amino acids long. With 4 bases removed from V and 3 bases from J, the gap between germline ends came to 10 bases. The CDR3 coding sequence is TGCGCCAGCAGCATGGACAGTTACTATGGCTACACCTTC. Translated, it gives CASSMDSYYGYTF.

This clonotype was recorded a few times. This sequence joins TRBV20-1 and TRBJ2-1, with TRBD2 matching over 9 bases. From germline, CDR1 is DFQATT and CDR2 SNEGSKA (reference sequence). The CDR3 spans 17 residues. Unmatched junction bases numbered 14, after V lost 0 bases and J lost 8 bases. As DNA, the CDR3 is TGCAGTGCTAGAGATGGCGGGGCGGCGGGAGGGCCTCATGAGCAGTTCTTC. Protein sequence: CSARDGGAAGGPHEQFF.

With respect to this clonotype: One base away lies a much larger clone, so this may be a sequencing read error. The final CDR3 position lacks the conserved phenylalanine or tryptophan, pointing to a likely read error. This sequence joins TRBV30 and TRBJ2-1; 12 nucleotides line up with TRBD2. V shed 4 bases and J 2 bases; nucleotides not matched to a gene: 9. In germline, CDR1 is GTSNPN, CDR2 SVGIG (reference sequence). The CDR3 extends over 17 amino acids. CDR3 DNA: TGTGCCTGGACCGCCGGGGCTAGCGGGAGGGCCTACAATGAGCAGTTCTCC. Residues: CAWTAGASGRAYNEQFS.

This clonotype was seen more than once but under ten times. The J gene is TRBJ1-1, the V gene TRBV6-5, with 10 nucleotides matching TRBD1. The germline CDR1 and CDR2 sequences are MNHEY and SVGAGI. This CDR3 has 16 amino acids. J lost 1 base, V lost 4 bases, and 6 bases had no gene match. For the CDR3, the DNA is TGTGCCAGCAGTTCGGGACAGGGGTTAGGGAACACTGAAGCTTTCTTT. This gives the protein CASSSGQGLGNTEAFF.

There are many counts of this clonotype. The DNA for the CDR3 is TGTGCCAGCAGTCACGTCGACAGGGATTCCTACGAGCAGTACTTC. It specifies CASSHVDRDSYEQYF. This rearrangement joins TRBV28 to TRBJ2-7; 7 nucleotides align to TRBD1. The J segment lost 1 base and the V segment lost 5 bases, leaving 8 bases of the junction unmatched. The germline gives CDR1 MDHEN, CDR2 SYDVKM. The CDR3 extends over 15 amino acids.

Ten or more counts support this clonotype. The chain couples TRBV2 to TRBJ2-3; D not certain. The germline gives CDR1 SNHLY, CDR2 FYNNEI. V gave up 11 bases and J gave up 4 bases, with 19 bases separating them. There are 14 residues in the CDR3. Here the CDR3 reads CAGPKASNADTQYF. DNA of the CDR3: TGTGCCGGCCCTAAGGCTAGTAACGCAGATACGCAGTATTTT. The whole variable domain, remainder taken from reference TRBV2 and TRBJ2-3, is EPEVTQTPSHQVTQMGQEVILRCVPISNHLYFYWYRQILGQKVEFLVSFYNNEISEKSEIFDDQFSVERPDGSNFTLKIRSTKLEDSAMYFCAGPKASNADTQYFGPGTRLTVL.

This clonotype turned up a few times. The rearrangement joins TRBV27 to TRBJ2-7, with 7 bases lining up with TRBD2. This CDR3 contains 11 residues. CDR1 and CDR2 (germline): MNHEY, SMNVEV (reference sequence). V was clipped by 6 bases and J by 9 bases; unmatched bases: 5. The CDR3 is CASRGEGGQYF. The CDR3 nucleotides read TGTGCCAGCAGGGGGGAGGGCGGGCAGTACTTC.

This clonotype appeared many times. CDR3 region: CASSLAGGTGNEQFF. Here the CDR3 DNA reads TGTGCCAGCAGCTTAGCGGGCGGGACAGGAAATGAGCAGTTCTTC. This chain joins TRBV7-8 and TRBJ2-1; 8 nucleotides align to TRBD1. The germline V gene encodes CDR1 SGHVS and CDR2 FQNEAQ. CDR3 length equals 15 residues. V lost 0 bases and J lost 7; bases outside the gene matches: 5.

This clonotype was found many times. This sequence joins TRBV12-3 or TRBV12-4 and TRBJ2-2; D may be TRBD2 (5 bases). V was trimmed by 5 bases and J by 4 bases, leaving 17 bases between them. CDR3 size: 16 residues. CDR3: CASSLETGSGTGELFF. CDR3 DNA: TGTGCCAGCAGTCTGGAAACGGGGTCAGGCACCGGGGAGCTGTTTTTT.

This clonotype appeared a few times. The rearrangement uses TRBV4-1 and TRBJ2-5; D is tentatively TRBD1 or TRBD2 (5 bases each). Trimming removed 4 bases at V and 5 bases at J, with 11 bases between. There are 13 residues in the CDR3. Germline values: CDR1 MGHRA, CDR2 YSYEKL. CDR3 DNA sequence: TGCGCCAGCAGCCGGGACGTTTGGGAGACCCAGTACTTC. Its translation is CASSRDVWETQYF.